The subject of this entry is one T cell receptor beta chain. The antigen is not known. These data come from a study of T cell responses to AZD1222 COVID-19 vaccine. Points from the study as a whole: Only 6 or 7 AZD1222 recipients tested seropositive at baseline.

Measured with immunoSEQ multiplex PCR; TCRdb has only the in-frame clones, and not every one. The profile shows 95,000 to 100,000 clones, 80% to 90% of them singletons. The sequence was obtained from an adult in good health. The specimen comprised peripheral blood, sampled on day 0 of AZD1222 vaccination.

CDR3 amino acids: CASSYRSEQYF. The CDR3 region has the DNA TGTGCCAGCAGTTACAGATCCGAGCAGTACTTC. This rearrangement joins TRBV6-2 or TRBV6-3 to TRBJ2-7; D is ambiguous. V was clipped by 2 bases and J by 6 bases, with 5 bases between them. The length of the CDR3 is 11 residues. Germline V gene sequence: CDR1 MNHEY, CDR2 SVGEGT.